This T cell receptor beta chain was profiled in a study of cytomegalovirus exposure and HLA in healthy donors. Trimming removed 0 bases from V and 1 base from J, with 7 bases in between. The CDR3 extends over 14 amino acids. Germline V gene lookup returns CDR1 SGHRS and CDR2 YFSETQ. With 60 Vbeta and 13 Jbeta primers, the PCR was carried out. Profiling relied on immunoSEQ multiplex PCR, and the TCRdb table lists in-frame clones only, not all of them. The repertoire has about 200,000 clones, 82% of them found once; the top ten carry approximately 0.098%. Study-level results: The study had only CMV serostatus as immune exposure information. Among the sequence variants, a highly shared cluster was likely an artifact of sequencing. Fewer N-insertions (relative to the roughly 720-donor mean) were reportedly seen in an Asian-associated ancestry cluster in a later analysis.

A few counts support this clone. The antigen is not known. The V call is TRBV5-1, the J call TRBJ1-1, with D unclear. This receptor was identified in a boy aged 2 to 9 in good health and CMV-seronegative. The sequencing input was PBMCs. The CDR3 nucleotides read TGCGCCAGCAGCTTGGACAGACCGAACACTGAAGCTTTCTTT. It specifies CASSLDRPNTEAFF. The full variable domain, with the rest looked up from reference TRBV5-1 and TRBJ1-1, is KAGVTQTPRYLIKTRGQQVTLSCSPISGHRSVSWYQQTPGQGLQFLFEYFSETQRNKGNFPGRFSGRQFSNSRSEMNVSTLELGDSALYLCASSLDRPNTEAFFGQGTRLTVV.